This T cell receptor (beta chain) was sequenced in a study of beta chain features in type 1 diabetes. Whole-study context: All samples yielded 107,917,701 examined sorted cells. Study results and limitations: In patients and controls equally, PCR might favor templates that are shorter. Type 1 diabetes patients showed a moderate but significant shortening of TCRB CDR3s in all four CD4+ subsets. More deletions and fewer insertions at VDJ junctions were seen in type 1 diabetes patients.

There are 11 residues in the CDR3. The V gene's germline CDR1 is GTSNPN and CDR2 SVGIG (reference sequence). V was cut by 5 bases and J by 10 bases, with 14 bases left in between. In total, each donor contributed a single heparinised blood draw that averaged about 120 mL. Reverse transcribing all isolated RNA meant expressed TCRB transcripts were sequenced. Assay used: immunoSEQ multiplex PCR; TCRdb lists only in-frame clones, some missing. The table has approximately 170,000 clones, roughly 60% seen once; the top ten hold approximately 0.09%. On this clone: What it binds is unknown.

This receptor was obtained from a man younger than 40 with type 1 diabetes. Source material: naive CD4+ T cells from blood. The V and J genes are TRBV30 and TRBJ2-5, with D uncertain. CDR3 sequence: CAWGPGTVQYF. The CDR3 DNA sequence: TGTGCCTGGGGACCGGGTACGGTCCAGTACTTC.